The 20 T cell receptor beta chains below come from one sample, sequenced in a study of long-term antiretroviral therapy in people with HIV. A v3.0 immunoSEQ assay was performed at survey level. Libraries were prepared by immunoSEQ multiplex PCR; TCRdb keeps only in-frame clonotypes and omits some of them. The table shows around 25,000 clones, with over 70% occurring only once. Sequenced here: unsorted PBMCs, sampled 3 years after starting antiretroviral therapy. All receptors come from a man between 18 and 35 years old with HIV.

This rearrangement joins TRBV19 to TRBJ2-1, with 8 bases that match TRBD2. CDR1 is LNHDA, CDR2 SQIVND, per germline (reference sequence). This CDR3 region has 14 residues. Unmatched junction bases numbered 6, after V lost 4 bases and J lost 7 bases. The CDR3 is CASSKAGGSNEQFF. The CDR3 DNA reads TGTGCCAGTAGTAAGGCGGGGGGCAGTAATGAGCAGTTCTTC.

The chain has TRBV28 and TRBJ1-5; D not resolved. Germline assignment: CDR1 MDHEN and CDR2 SYDVKM. The CDR3 extends over 13 amino acids. Trimming removed 5 bases from V and 3 bases from J, with 8 bases in between. The CDR3 DNA is TGTGCCAGCAGTCAGAGTTTCAATCAGCCCCAGCATTTT. Amino acid sequence: CASSQSFNQPQHF.

J is TRBJ1-2 and V is TRBV27; unclear D gene. The CDR3 totals 13 residues. V lost 6 bases, J lost 3 bases, and 11 bases lay in between. Germline-derived CDR1 and CDR2 are MNHEY and SMNVEV (reference sequence). CDR3 sequence: CASRRFGDYGYTF. The CDR3 nucleotides read TGTGCCAGCAGGCGCTTCGGGGACTATGGCTACACCTTC.

This clone was picked up one time. The chain uses TRBV18 and TRBJ2-3, with D perhaps matching TRBD1 (7 bases). The CDR3 sequence is 16 residues long. The germline CDR1 and CDR2 sequences are KGHSH and LQKENI. Trimming took off 4 bases at V and 1 base at J, with 15 bases between the two ends. CDR3 nucleotides: TGTGCCAGCTCACACTCACAGGGGAGGCGCACAGATACGCAGTATTTT. It encodes CASSHSQGRRTDTQYF.

The chain is built from TRBV5-6 and TRBJ2-5, with 12 positions matching TRBD2. The CDR3 sequence is 16 residues long. The V gene end was trimmed by 3 bases and the J gene end by 9 bases; junction bases not matched to a gene: 12. Germline CDR1 reads SGHDT; CDR2 reads YYEEEE. The CDR3 loop is CASSSTSGGGVVAQYF. The CDR3 DNA reads TGTGCCAGCAGCTCGACTAGCGGGGGAGGCGTCGTGGCCCAGTACTTC.

V and J are TRBV5-4 and TRBJ1-2; D not resolved. V was clipped by 0 bases and J by 8 bases, with 14 bases between them. The CDR3 spans 14 residues. Germline-derived CDR1 and CDR2 are SGHNT and YYREEE (reference sequence). The CDR3 DNA follows: TGTGCCAGCAGCTTGGGCGAGGGCACTCACGGCTACACCTTC. Its protein is CASSLGEGTHGYTF.

The chain combines TRBV5-4 with TRBJ2-5; D may be TRBD1 (6 bases). V was pared by 4 bases and J by 5 bases, with 18 bases between. Germline CDR1 reads SGHNT; CDR2 reads YYREEE (reference sequence). The CDR3 has 15 residues. CDR3 amino acids: CASSRPDSLLETQYF. CDR3 nucleotide sequence: TGTGCCAGCAGCCGTCCGGACAGTTTATTGGAGACCCAGTACTTC.

This chain joins TRBV18 and TRBJ2-5; D is uncertain. This CDR3 spans 13 amino acids. The germline CDR1 and CDR2 sequences are KGHSH and LQKENI. Trimming pared 6 bases from V and 2 bases from J, leaving 10 bases between. Here the CDR3 DNA reads TGTGCCAGCTCGCCGTTAAGACAAGAGACCCAGTACTTC. Amino acid sequence: CASSPLRQETQYF.

The chain is built from TRBV11-2 and TRBJ1-5; no clear D gene. CDR3 length: 14 amino acids. The V end was cut by 6 bases, the J end by 9 bases, with 18 bases between. Germline V gene lookup returns CDR1 SGHAT and CDR2 FQNNGV. Here the CDR3 DNA reads TGTGCCAGCAGTAGTACGGGAGCTCAATCGCCCCAGCATTTT. This encodes CASSSTGAQSPQHF.

Notes on this clone: Sequence at one end of the junction differs from germline and may be a read error. The chain couples TRBV7-7 to TRBJ2-5; D may be TRBD2 (6 bases). In germline, CDR1 is SSHAT, CDR2 FNYEAQ (reference sequence). The CDR3 consists of 14 residues. The CDR3 nucleotides are TGTGCTAGCAGCTTAGGTACTAGCACAGAGACCCAGTACTTC. This encodes CASSLGTSTETQYF.

For the CDR3, the DNA is TGTGCCAGCACCAGGGGGCCCCTCTACGAGCAGTACTTC. Translation gives CASTRGPLYEQYF. This chain links TRBV27 with TRBJ2-7; 8 bases agree with TRBD1. V dropped 7 bases and J dropped 3; count of bases not matched to a gene: 5. The CDR3 runs 13 residues. Germline V gives CDR1 MNHEY, CDR2 SMNVEV (reference sequence).

V is TRBV27 and J is TRBJ1-4; TRBD1 is a possible D gene (6 bases). V lost 3 bases to trimming and J lost 7 bases, with 12 bases between them. Germline CDR1 is MNHEY and CDR2 is SMNVEV (reference sequence). The CDR3 extends over 14 amino acids. The CDR3: CASSLWQGTEKLFF. The CDR3 nucleotides are TGTGCCAGCAGTTTGTGGCAGGGGACTGAAAAACTGTTTTTT.

This clone was found a few times. The chain links TRBV19 to TRBJ1-3, with TRBD1 as a possible D gene (5 bases). CDR1 and CDR2 from the germline V gene are LNHDA and SQIVND (reference sequence). V lost 8 bases, J lost 4 bases, and 21 bases lay in between. This CDR3 is 16 amino acids long. CDR3 region: CASAPNSGVAGNTIYF. The DNA for the CDR3 is TGTGCCAGTGCTCCCAACTCGGGGGTCGCCGGAAACACCATATATTTT. Full variable domain (remainder filled in from reference TRBV19 and TRBJ1-3): DGGITQSPKYLFRKEGQNVTLSCEQNLNHDAMYWYRQDPGQGLRLIYYSQIVNDFQKGDIAEGYSVSREKKESFPLTVTSAQKNPTAFYLCASAPNSGVAGNTIYFGEGSWLTVV.

The rearrangement joins TRBV7-3 to TRBJ2-3, with D uncertain. CDR1 SGHTA and CDR2 FQGTGA come from the germline V gene. Trimming left V 4 bases short and J 0 bases short, with 5 bases between. This CDR3 region has 13 residues. CDR3 in DNA: TGTGCCAGCAGCTCGTTTAGCACAGATACGCAGTATTTT. Translated: CASSSFSTDTQYF.

The chain is built from TRBV30 and TRBJ1-1; perhaps TRBD1 as D (5 bases). Trimming stripped 3 bases from V and 4 bases from J, with 9 bases between. This CDR3 contains 12 residues. Looked up from germline, CDR1 is GTSNPN and CDR2 is SVGIG (reference sequence). CDR3 amino acids: CAWRGVATEAFF. The CDR3 bases are TGTGCCTGGAGGGGGGTGGCCACTGAAGCTTTCTTT.

This chain connects TRBV29-1 to TRBJ1-4; 9 bases agree with TRBD1. After removal of 3 bases from V and 6 bases from J, the junction contained 2 bases not matched to a gene. Germline V lookup: CDR1 SQVTM, CDR2 ANQGSEA. The CDR3 covers 13 residues. CDR3 in amino acids: CSVEGQGYEKLFF. CDR3 bases: TGCAGCGTTGAGGGACAGGGATATGAAAAACTGTTTTTT.

V usage is TRBV6-1 and J usage is TRBJ1-5; D is ambiguous. CDR3 size: 14 residues. Trimming cost V 0 bases and J 4 bases, with 7 bases left between them. Germline V gene sequence: CDR1 MNHNS, CDR2 SASEGT. The CDR3 bases are TGTGCCAGCAGTGAAGCGCCGGGGAATCAGCCCCAGCATTTT. This gives the protein CASSEAPGNQPQHF.

The chain recombines TRBV5-1 with TRBJ2-5; D gene unclear. This CDR3 region has 13 residues. The V gene's germline CDR1 is SGHRS and CDR2 YFSETQ. V lost 4 bases to trimming and J lost 1 base, with 8 bases between them. This CDR3 reads CASSTTFQETQYF. Here the CDR3 DNA reads TGCGCCAGCAGCACCACATTCCAAGAGACCCAGTACTTC.

DNA of the CDR3: TGTGCCAGCAGCTGGAGGGGGCAGACCGATTATGAAGCTTTCTTT. Residues: CASSWRGQTDYEAFF. This sequence joins TRBV5-8 and TRBJ1-1; TRBD1 matches 7 bases. This CDR3 region has 15 residues. Trimming at V came to 3 bases and at J to 7 bases, leaving 12 bases not matched to a gene. Germline lookup yields CDR1 SGHTS and CDR2 YDEGEE.

The chain recombines TRBV5-1 with TRBJ2-7, with 8 bases aligning to TRBD1. V trimming: 7 bases; J trimming: 1 base; junction bases outside the gene matches: 10. This CDR3 comprises 15 residues. The germline gives CDR1 SGHRS, CDR2 YFSETQ. CDR3 in amino acids: CASGGTGSSSYEQYF. The CDR3 DNA is TGCGCCAGCGGGGGGACAGGCTCTTCATCCTACGAGCAGTACTTC.